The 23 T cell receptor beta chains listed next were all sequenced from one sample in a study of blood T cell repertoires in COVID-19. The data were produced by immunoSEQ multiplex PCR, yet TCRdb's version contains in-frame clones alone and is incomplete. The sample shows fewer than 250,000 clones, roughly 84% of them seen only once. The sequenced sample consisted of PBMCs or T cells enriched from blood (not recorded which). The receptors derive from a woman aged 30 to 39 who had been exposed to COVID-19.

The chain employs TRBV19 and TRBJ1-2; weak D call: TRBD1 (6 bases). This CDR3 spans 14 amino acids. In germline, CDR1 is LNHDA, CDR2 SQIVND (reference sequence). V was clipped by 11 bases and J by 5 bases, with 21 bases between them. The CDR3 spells CASEVPRGPYGYTF. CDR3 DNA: TGTGCCTCGGAAGTCCCCAGGGGCCCATATGGCTACACCTTC.

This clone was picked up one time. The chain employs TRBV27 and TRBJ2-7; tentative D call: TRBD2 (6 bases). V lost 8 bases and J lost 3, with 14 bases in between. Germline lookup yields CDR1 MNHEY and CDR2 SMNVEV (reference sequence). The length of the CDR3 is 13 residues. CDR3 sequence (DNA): TGTGCCAGCGGATCCGGAGGGCTCTACGAGCAGTACTTC. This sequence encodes CASGSGGLYEQYF.

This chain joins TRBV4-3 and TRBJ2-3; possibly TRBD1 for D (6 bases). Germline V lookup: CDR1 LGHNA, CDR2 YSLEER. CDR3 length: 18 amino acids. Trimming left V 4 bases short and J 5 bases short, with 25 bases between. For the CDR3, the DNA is TGCGCCAGCAGCCTCCGACCGGACAGCCCGAACTACTTAGATACGCAGTATTTT. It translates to CASSLRPDSPNYLDTQYF.

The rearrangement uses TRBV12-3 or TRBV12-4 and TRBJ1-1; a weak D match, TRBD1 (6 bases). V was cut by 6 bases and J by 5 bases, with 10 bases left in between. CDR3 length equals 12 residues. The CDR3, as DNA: TGTGCCAGCAGACAGGGTCGGACTGAAGCTTTCTTT. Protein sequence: CASRQGRTEAFF.

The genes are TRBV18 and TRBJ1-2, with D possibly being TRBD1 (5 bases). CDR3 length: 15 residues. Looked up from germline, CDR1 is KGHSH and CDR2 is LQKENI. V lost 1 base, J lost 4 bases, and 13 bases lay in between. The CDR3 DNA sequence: TGTGCCAGCTCACCACGGGCAGGGCCGACCTATGGCTACACCTTC. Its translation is CASSPRAGPTYGYTF.

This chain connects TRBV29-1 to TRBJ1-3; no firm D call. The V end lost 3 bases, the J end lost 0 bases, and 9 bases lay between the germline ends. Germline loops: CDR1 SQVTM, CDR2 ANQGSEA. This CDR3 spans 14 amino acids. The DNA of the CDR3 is TGCAGCGTTGACGAGGGTCTCTCTGGAAACACCATATATTTT. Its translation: CSVDEGLSGNTIYF. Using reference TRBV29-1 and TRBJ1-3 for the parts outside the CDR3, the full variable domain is SAVISQKPSRDICQRGTSLTIQCQVDSQVTMMFWYRQQPGQSLTLIATANQGSEATYESGFVIDKFPISRPNLTFSTLTVSNMSPEDSSIYLCSVDEGLSGNTIYFGEGSWLTVV.

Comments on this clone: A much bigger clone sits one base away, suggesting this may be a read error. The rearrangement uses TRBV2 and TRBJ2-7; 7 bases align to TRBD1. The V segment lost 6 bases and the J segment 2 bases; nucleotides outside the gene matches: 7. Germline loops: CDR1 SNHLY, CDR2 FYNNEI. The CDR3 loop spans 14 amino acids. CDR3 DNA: TGTGCCAGCAGGCCCGGGACAGAGCCCTACGAGCAGTACTTC. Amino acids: CASRPGTEPYEQYF.

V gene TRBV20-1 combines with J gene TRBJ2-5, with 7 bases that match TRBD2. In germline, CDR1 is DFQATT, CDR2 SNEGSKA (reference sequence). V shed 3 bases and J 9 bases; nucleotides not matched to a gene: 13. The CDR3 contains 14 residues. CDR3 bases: TGCAGTGCTAGTCGGGGCAGAACGAGCGGGGCCCAGTACTTC. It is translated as CSASRGRTSGAQYF.

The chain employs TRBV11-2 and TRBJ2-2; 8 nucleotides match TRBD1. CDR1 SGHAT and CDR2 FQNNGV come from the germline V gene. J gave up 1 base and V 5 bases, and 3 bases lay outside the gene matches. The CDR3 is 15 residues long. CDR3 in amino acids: CASSRGTGNTGELFF. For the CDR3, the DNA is TGTGCCAGCAGCCGAGGGACAGGGAACACCGGGGAGCTGTTTTTT.

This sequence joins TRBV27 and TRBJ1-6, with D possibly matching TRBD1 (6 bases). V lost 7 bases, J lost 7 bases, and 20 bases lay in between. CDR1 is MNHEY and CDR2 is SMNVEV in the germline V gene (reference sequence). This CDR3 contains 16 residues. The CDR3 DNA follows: TGTGCCAGCATCGTCTTGGGGGCAGGGCGAAATTCACCCCTCCACTTT. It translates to CASIVLGAGRNSPLHF.

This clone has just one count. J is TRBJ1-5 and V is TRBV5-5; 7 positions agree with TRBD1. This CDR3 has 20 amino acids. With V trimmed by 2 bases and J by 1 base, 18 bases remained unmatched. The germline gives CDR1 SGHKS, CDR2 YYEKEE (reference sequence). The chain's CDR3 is CASSFQPISTGIRSNQPQHF. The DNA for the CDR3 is TGTGCCAGCAGCTTCCAGCCAATTTCGACAGGGATTAGGAGCAATCAGCCCCAGCATTTT.

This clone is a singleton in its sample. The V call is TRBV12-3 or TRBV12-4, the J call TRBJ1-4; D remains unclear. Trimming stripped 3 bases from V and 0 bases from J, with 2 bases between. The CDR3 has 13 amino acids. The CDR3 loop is CASSFTTNEKLFF. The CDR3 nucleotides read TGTGCCAGCAGTTTCACAACTAATGAAAAACTGTTTTTT.

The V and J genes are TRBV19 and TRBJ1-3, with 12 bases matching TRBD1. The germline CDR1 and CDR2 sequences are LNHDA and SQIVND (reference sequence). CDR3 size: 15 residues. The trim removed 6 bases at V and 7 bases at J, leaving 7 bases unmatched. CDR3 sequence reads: CASRPRDRGPNTIYF. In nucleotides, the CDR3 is TGTGCCAGTAGGCCCAGGGACAGGGGGCCGAACACCATATATTTT.

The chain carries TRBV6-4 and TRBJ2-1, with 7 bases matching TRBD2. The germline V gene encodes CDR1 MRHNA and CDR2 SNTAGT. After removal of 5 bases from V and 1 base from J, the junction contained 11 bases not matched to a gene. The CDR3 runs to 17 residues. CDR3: CASSSEGGGGSYNEQFF. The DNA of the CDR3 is TGTGCCAGCAGTTCGGAGGGCGGCGGGGGTTCCTACAATGAGCAGTTCTTC.

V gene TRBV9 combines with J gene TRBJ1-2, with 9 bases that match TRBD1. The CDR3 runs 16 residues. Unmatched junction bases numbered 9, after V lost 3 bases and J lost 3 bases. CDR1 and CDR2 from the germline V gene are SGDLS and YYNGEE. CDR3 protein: CASSDRRTGDDYGYTF. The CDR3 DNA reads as TGTGCCAGCAGCGATAGGAGGACAGGGGACGACTATGGCTACACCTTC.

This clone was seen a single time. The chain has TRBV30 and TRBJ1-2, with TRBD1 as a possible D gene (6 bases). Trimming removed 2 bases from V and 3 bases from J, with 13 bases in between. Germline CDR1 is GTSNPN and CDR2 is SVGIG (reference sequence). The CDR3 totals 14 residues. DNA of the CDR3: TGTGCCTGGAGTTTGGGGGGGCAGGACTATGGCTACACCTTC. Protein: CAWSLGGQDYGYTF.

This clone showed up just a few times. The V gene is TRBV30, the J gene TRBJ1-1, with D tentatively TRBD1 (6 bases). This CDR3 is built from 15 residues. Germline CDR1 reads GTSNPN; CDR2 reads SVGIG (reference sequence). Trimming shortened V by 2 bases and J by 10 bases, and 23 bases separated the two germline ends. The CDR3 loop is CAWSLRTGLSGVAFF. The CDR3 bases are TGTGCCTGGAGTTTACGCACTGGACTTTCAGGGGTAGCTTTCTTT. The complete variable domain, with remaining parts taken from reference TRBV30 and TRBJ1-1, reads SQTIHQWPATLVQPVGSPLSLECTVEGTSNPNLYWYRQAAGRGLQLLFYSVGIGQISSEVPQNLSASRPQDRQFILSSKKLLLSDSGFYLCAWSLRTGLSGVAFFGQGTRLTVV.

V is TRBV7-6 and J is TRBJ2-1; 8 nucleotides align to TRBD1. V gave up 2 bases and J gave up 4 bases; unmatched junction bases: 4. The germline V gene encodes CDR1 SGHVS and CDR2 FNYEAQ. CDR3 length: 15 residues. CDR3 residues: CASSLIRGPYNEQFF. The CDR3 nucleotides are TGTGCCAGCAGCTTAATCAGGGGGCCTTACAATGAGCAGTTCTTC.

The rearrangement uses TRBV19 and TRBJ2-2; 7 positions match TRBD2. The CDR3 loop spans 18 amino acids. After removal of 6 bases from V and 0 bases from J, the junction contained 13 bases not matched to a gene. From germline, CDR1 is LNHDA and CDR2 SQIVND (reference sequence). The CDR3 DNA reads TGTGCCAGTAGCCCACCCTGGGTTGGACTAGCGAACACCGGGGAGCTGTTTTTT. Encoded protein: CASSPPWVGLANTGELFF.

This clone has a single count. The CDR3 protein is CASSLYVGTPGEQYF. The DNA for the CDR3 is TGTGCCAGCAGCTTATACGTTGGCACCCCAGGCGAGCAGTACTTC. V usage is TRBV7-9 and J usage is TRBJ2-7, with no clear D. Germline V gene data show CDR1 as SEHNR and CDR2 as FQNEAQ (reference sequence). CDR3 size: 15 residues. Trimming cost V 2 bases and J 6 bases, with 17 bases left between them.

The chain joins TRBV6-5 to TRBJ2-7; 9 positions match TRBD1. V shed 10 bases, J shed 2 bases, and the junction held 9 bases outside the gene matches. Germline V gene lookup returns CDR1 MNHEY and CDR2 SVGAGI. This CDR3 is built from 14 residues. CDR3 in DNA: TGTGCCATTCTTGGGACAGGGAGTGCCTACGAGCAGTACTTC. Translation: CAILGTGSAYEQYF.

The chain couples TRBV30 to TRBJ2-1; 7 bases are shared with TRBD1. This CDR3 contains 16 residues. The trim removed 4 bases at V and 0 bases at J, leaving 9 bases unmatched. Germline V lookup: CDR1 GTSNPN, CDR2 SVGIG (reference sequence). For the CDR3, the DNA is TGTGCCTGGACCCAGGGGGTGGGGAGCTCCTACAATGAGCAGTTCTTC. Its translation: CAWTQGVGSSYNEQFF.

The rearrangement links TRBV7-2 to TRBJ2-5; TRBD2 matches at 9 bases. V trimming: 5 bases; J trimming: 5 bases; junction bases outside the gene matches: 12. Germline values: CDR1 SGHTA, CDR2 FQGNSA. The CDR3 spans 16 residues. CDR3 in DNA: TGTGCCAGCAGCGCCGGGGGTCTAGCGGGGCCGGAGACCCAGTACTTC. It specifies CASSAGGLAGPETQYF.